This T cell receptor beta chain was identified in a study of cytomegalovirus exposure and HLA in healthy donors. The PCR ran on 60 Vbeta and 13 Jbeta primers. Sequenced by immunoSEQ multiplex PCR; TCRdb stores in-frame clones only, minus some. This table has about 190,000 clones, over 60% appearing once. The CDR3 covers 18 residues. CDR1 and CDR2 from the germline V gene are PRHDT and FYEKMQ (reference sequence). Trimming took off 0 bases at V and 3 bases at J, with 15 bases between the two ends. Concerning this clone: Its antigen is unknown.

Whole-study findings and limits: Across HLA loci, a later analysis found differing TCR association rates, with DRB1 most and HLA-C fewest. TCR beta V- and J-gene trimming was later associated with a missense DCLRE1C variant.

The receptor was isolated from a man aged 25 to 45 in good health and CMV-seropositive. J is TRBJ1-6 and V is TRBV13; weak D call: TRBD1 (6 bases). Specimen: PBMCs. The CDR3 is CASSLGDRRVYYNSPLHF. The CDR3, as DNA: TGTGCCAGCAGCTTAGGTGACAGGCGCGTATACTATAATTCACCCCTCCACTTT.